The source of this T cell receptor beta chain is a study of identical twins. The study's findings and limits: Cord blood beta clonotypes present at high abundance carried fewer insertions; no such pattern appeared in memory repertoires.

As to this clonotype: The antigen remains unidentified.

MiXCR was run by TCRdb on the 5' RACE reads, yielding one entry per CDR3 protein. Of about 470,000 distinct CDR3 sequences in the sample, less than 25% were seen once. The sample also formed part of further work on T cells expressing NK-cell markers. This second study says: All TCR beta repertoires analysed originated from sorted CD3+CD56+NKG2C+, CD3+CD56+NKG2C- and CD3+CD56-NKG2C+ T cells.

The clonotype comes from a woman under 30 in good health. Sequencing used CD4+ T cells sorted from blood.

For the CDR3, the DNA is TGCGCCAGCAGCCGAGTCTACAGGGTTGGCACAGATACGCAGTATTTT. This sequence encodes CASSRVYRVGTDTQYF. V usage is TRBV5-1 and J usage is TRBJ2-3, with D maybe TRBD1 (6 bases). V dropped 4 bases and J dropped 1 base, with 16 bases sitting between them. Germline V gives CDR1 SGHRS, CDR2 YFSETQ. The CDR3 sequence is 16 residues long.